This T cell receptor (beta chain) was documented in a study of blood T cell repertoires in COVID-19 (TCRdb year 2020). Regarding the research as a whole: Samples from collaborators originated in the United States, Italy and Spain and spanned both the acute and convalescent phases of COVID-19. The prospective study material was composed of cDNA or gDNA derived from T cells, B-cell-depleted T cells, or PBMCs. The dataset comprised deeply sampled blood TCRbeta repertoires from subjects exposed to, actively infected with, or recovered from COVID-19. The repertoires were released in a freely available public database intended as a resource for research on the immune response to SARS-CoV-2. The samples were drawn from two sources: the first 160 participants of the ongoing ImmuneRACE study, and 1,200 or so subjects contributed by 6 global collaborators. The sample metadata nearly always contained a de-identified subject ID, COVID-19 status, age in years and sex. Where available, HLA class I and class II types were obtained from metadata supplied by the sample provider rather than from assay-based typing.

TCRbeta CDR3 regions were amplified from genomic DNA using the immunoSEQ Assay, a bias-controlled multiplex PCR. On the authors' methods: Within the assay, amplification of reference gene primers was used to estimate how many nucleated cells each sample contained. To quantify the absolute abundance of each unique TCRbeta CDR3 rearrangement, sequence reads were collapsed and filtered. For each sample, productive Simpson clonality was calculated by taking the square root of Simpson's diversity index across productive rearrangements. TCRdb retrieved this table from immuneACCESS and kept in-frame rearrangements only. Not all clones are present; in checked studies, unresolved V genes account for under half, and no reason is known for the remainder. V, J and clone size are taken as reported in that table, and D and trimming were inferred from the DNA itself. Present in this sample are 150,000 to 200,000 clones, 82% of which were seen just once. Together, the top ten hold 8% to 9.5% of the sample.

A remark on this clone: Its specific antigen is unknown. Per-nucleotide qualities are absent, and no much larger clonotype sits a single base away.

CDR1 and CDR2 (GTSNPN, SVGIG) derive from the germline V gene (reference sequence). V loses 2 bases at its end and J loses 5 bases; junction bases beyond the gene matches: 4. CDR3 length: 14 amino acids, cysteine to phenylalanine. Only CDR3 DNA is held: 42 bases, read in frame from base 1. Points the paper makes about the study in general: Clinical and demographic metadata were provided uncurated, with the amount varying by source and participant.

The collaborating institutions used their own protocols to collect whole blood in K2EDTA tubes. For TCRbeta analysis, collaborators shipped samples as frozen whole blood, isolated PBMCs, or DNA extracted from either of those sample types. Sequencing was performed on peripheral blood. The chain couples TRBV30 to TRBJ1-5; 9 nucleotides in the junction match TRBD1. This receptor was identified in a woman aged 70-85 years with acute or convalescent COVID-19. The CDR3 has the sequence CAWSPTGGDQPQHF. In nucleotides, the sequence is TGTGCCTGGAGTCCGACAGGGGGGGATCAGCCCCAGCATTTT.